This entry lists 27 T cell receptor beta chains sequenced from one sample in a study of multiple sclerosis patients with progressive multifocal leukoencephalopathy. Repertoires were generated with immunoSEQ multiplex PCR, while TCRdb's copy carries only in-frame clones and drops some. The repertoire holds around 25,000 clones, with roughly 90% as singletons. Time point given: around 12 months of natalizumab therapy. The sequencing here drew on PBMCs, taken from a patient treated with natalizumab. The receptor set was obtained from a man in his thirties or forties with multiple sclerosis.

This rearrangement joins TRBV2 to TRBJ2-2; D may be TRBD2 (5 bases). Trimming removed 4 bases from V and 7 bases from J, with 16 bases in between. CDR3 length: 15 residues. Germline V gives CDR1 SNHLY, CDR2 FYNNEI. DNA for the CDR3: TGTGCCAGCAGTGGCCCGCGAGGGATTCGCGGGGAGCTGTTTTTT. Its translation is CASSGPRGIRGELFF.

V usage is TRBV4-2 and J usage is TRBJ2-3; D not certain. The germline CDR1 and CDR2 sequences are LGHNA and YNFKEQ. V was pared by 0 bases and J by 2 bases, with 9 bases between. The CDR3 runs 15 residues. CDR3 residues: CASSQEWLHTDTQYF. For the CDR3, the DNA is TGTGCCAGCAGCCAAGAATGGCTCCACACAGATACGCAGTATTTT.

The V and J genes are TRBV6-4 and TRBJ1-1, with 8 bases matching TRBD1. This CDR3 contains 16 residues. CDR1 and CDR2 from the germline V gene are MRHNA and SNTAGT. Trimming took 10 bases from V and 2 from J; bases not matched to a gene: 15. For the CDR3, the DNA is TGTGCCACCCCCGATCGGCAGGGGGCCAGTAACACTGAAGCTTTCTTT. As protein: CATPDRQGASNTEAFF.

V gene TRBV12-5 combines with J gene TRBJ2-2; 9 bases line up with TRBD1. CDR3 length: 15 residues. The germline V gene has CDR1 LGHNT and CDR2 FRNRAP. V trimming: 5 bases; J trimming: 3 bases; junction bases outside the gene matches: 4. CDR3 in DNA: TGTGCTAGTGGTGAGCGGGACAGGGACACCGGGGAGCTGTTTTTT. Translation gives CASGERDRDTGELFF.

This chain joins TRBV7-9 and TRBJ2-7, with D possibly being TRBD2 (6 bases). Per germline, CDR1 SEHNR and CDR2 FQNEAQ (reference sequence). The V end lost 5 bases, the J end lost 1 base, and 9 bases lay between the germline ends. The CDR3 is 13 amino acids. The CDR3 DNA reads TGTGCCAGCAGCGCTCTAGCGTCCTACGAGCAGTACTTC. The encoded protein is CASSALASYEQYF.

The chain links TRBV4-1 to TRBJ2-1; TRBD1 matches at 9 bases. The trim removed 3 bases at V and 0 bases at J, leaving 3 bases unmatched. Looked up from germline, CDR1 is MGHRA and CDR2 is YSYEKL. CDR3 length equals 16 residues. Here the CDR3 reads CASSQDRGISYNEQFF. CDR3 nucleotides: TGCGCCAGCAGCCAGGACAGGGGTATCTCCTACAATGAGCAGTTCTTC.

The rearrangement joins TRBV4-1 to TRBJ2-2, with D perhaps matching TRBD2 (7 bases). From germline, CDR1 is MGHRA and CDR2 YSYEKL. CDR3 length: 19 residues. V gave up 4 bases and J gave up 7 bases, with 28 bases separating them. The CDR3 loop reads CASSPMWSGGGNLGGELFF. CDR3 sequence (DNA): TGCGCCAGCAGCCCGATGTGGTCGGGGGGCGGAAATTTGGGCGGGGAGCTGTTTTTT.

In this sample, this clone turned up once. It differs at one base from a far larger clone, so likely a read error. CDR3 in DNA: TGTGCCTGGAGTGGGGCCGGGTTGTCGGGTGACGAGCAGTACTTC. Amino acid sequence: CAWSGAGLSGDEQYF. V usage is TRBV30 and J usage is TRBJ2-5, with D unresolved. Near its end, the DNA agrees better with TRBJ2-7, so the J call may be wrong. Per germline, CDR1 GTSNPN and CDR2 SVGIG (reference sequence). This CDR3 comprises 15 residues.

V usage is TRBV27 and J usage is TRBJ1-5; D unresolved. The V end was cut by 6 bases, the J end by 0 bases, with 12 bases between. The CDR3 is made up of 15 amino acids. Germline CDR1 and CDR2: MNHEY and SMNVEV (reference sequence). The CDR3 here is CASRRNQDSNQPQHF. The CDR3 DNA is TGTGCCAGCAGAAGAAATCAAGATAGCAATCAGCCCCAGCATTTT.

This clone was counted once. V gene TRBV7-6 combines with J gene TRBJ2-3; 10 positions agree with TRBD2. The CDR3 spans 19 residues. Trimming took 0 bases from V and 0 from J; bases not matched to a gene: 9. The V gene's germline CDR1 is SGHVS and CDR2 FNYEAQ. For the CDR3, the DNA is TGTGCCAGCAGCTTAGCCAGGACTAGCGGACTATTTAGCACAGATACGCAGTATTTT. Protein sequence: CASSLARTSGLFSTDTQYF. The full variable domain, with the rest looked up from reference TRBV7-6 and TRBJ2-3, is GAGVSQSPRYKVTKRGQDVALRCDPISGHVSLYWYRQALGQGPEFLTYFNYEAQQDKSGLPNDRFSAERPEGSISTLTIQRTEQRDSAMYRCASSLARTSGLFSTDTQYFGPGTRLTVL.

Turning to this clone: One end of the junction fails to match germline, which may point to a read error. The V gene is TRBV5-4, the J gene TRBJ2-7; D may be TRBD1 or TRBD2 (5 bases each). Germline V lookup: CDR1 SGHNT, CDR2 YYREEE (reference sequence). This CDR3 has 17 amino acids. In DNA, the CDR3 is TGCGCCAGCAGCCCCCCGGGGCCTCACGCCCTTTACTACGAGCAGTACTTC. Its translation is CASSPPGPHALYYEQYF.

The chain links TRBV7-8 to TRBJ1-3; 7 bases match TRBD1. The CDR3 is 16 amino acids. J was trimmed by 1 base and V by 5 bases; bases with no gene match: 8. From germline, CDR1 is SGHVS and CDR2 FQNEAQ. CDR3 in amino acids: CASSTRTGLSGNTIYF. The CDR3 nucleotides are TGTGCCAGCAGCACCCGGACAGGCCTTTCTGGAAACACCATATATTTT.

J is TRBJ2-2 and V is TRBV5-7; 7 nucleotides align to TRBD2. TRBV5-7 belongs to the ORF category, with a function that is uncertain. The J segment lost 4 bases and the V segment lost 5 bases, leaving 5 bases of the junction unmatched. The CDR3 sequence is 14 residues long. As DNA, the CDR3 is TGTGCCAGCAGGGGAGAGCGGGGCACCGGGGAGCTGTTTTTT. Protein: CASRGERGTGELFF.

The rearrangement links TRBV2 to TRBJ1-5; D call uncertain. Trimming took 0 bases from V and 0 from J, leaving 6 bases between them. CDR3 length equals 15 residues. Germline CDR1 and CDR2: SNHLY and FYNNEI. CDR3 sequence: CASSEAGYSNQPQHF. The DNA for the CDR3 is TGTGCCAGCAGTGAAGCGGGGTATAGCAATCAGCCCCAGCATTTT.

The genes are TRBV5-1 and TRBJ2-1; D ambiguous. The CDR3 extends over 15 amino acids. The germline CDR1 and CDR2 sequences are SGHRS and YFSETQ. Between the trimmed V and J ends, which lost 0 bases and 3 bases, there was a span of 10 bases. The CDR3 nucleotides are TGCGCCAGCAGCTTGGACGGCCAGAACTACAATGAGCAGTTCTTC. This codes for CASSLDGQNYNEQFF.

The rearrangement uses TRBV10-3 and TRBJ2-1; 10 bases match TRBD1. The CDR3 loop spans 14 amino acids. CDR1 and CDR2 from the germline V gene are ENHRY and SYGVKD. V lost 10 bases and J lost 7; bases outside the gene matches: 10. Here the CDR3 DNA reads TGTGCCAGTATAGCCGGGACAGGGGAGAATGAGCAGTTCTTC. This translates into CASIAGTGENEQFF.

The V and J genes are TRBV6-4 and TRBJ1-5; D might be TRBD1 (5 bases). Per germline, CDR1 MRHNA and CDR2 SNTAGT. The V end lost 4 bases, the J end lost 7 bases, and 20 bases lay between the germline ends. The CDR3 runs 16 residues. CDR3 sequence reads: CASSGFPGGFRQPQHF. In DNA, the CDR3 is TGTGCCAGCAGTGGATTCCCCGGGGGGTTTAGGCAGCCCCAGCATTTT.

The chain couples TRBV6-5 to TRBJ1-1; possibly TRBD1 for D (6 bases). The CDR3 sequence is 11 residues long. The V gene's germline CDR1 is MNHEY and CDR2 SVGAGI. Trimming pared 8 bases from V and 6 bases from J, leaving 10 bases between. The CDR3 coding sequence is TGTGCCAGCGAGGCAGGGGCTGAAGCTTTCTTT. Translating it yields CASEAGAEAFF.

The V call is TRBV7-8, the J call TRBJ2-5; 8 bases match TRBD2. This CDR3 contains 13 residues. V shed 3 bases, J shed 5 bases, and the junction held 2 bases outside the gene matches. Germline V gene sequence: CDR1 SGHVS, CDR2 FQNEAQ. The DNA of the CDR3 is TGTGCCAGCAGCTTCGGGGGGGCCGAGACCCAGTACTTC. Translated: CASSFGGAETQYF.

The chain couples TRBV7-9 to TRBJ1-1, with 10 positions matching TRBD1. V trimming: 5 bases; J trimming: 4 bases; junction bases outside the gene matches: 7. CDR3 length: 15 residues. Germline CDR1 is SEHNR and CDR2 is FQNEAQ (reference sequence). CDR3 DNA sequence: TGTGCCAGCAGCCCGACAGGGGGCGATAGCACTGAAGCTTTCTTT. This codes for CASSPTGGDSTEAFF.

The chain combines TRBV4-1 with TRBJ1-1; D not certain. The CDR3 loop spans 14 amino acids. V gave up 4 bases and J gave up 7 bases, with 16 bases separating them. The germline V gene has CDR1 MGHRA and CDR2 YSYEKL. The CDR3 spells CASSPLWTDLEAFF. DNA of the CDR3: TGCGCCAGCAGCCCCCTTTGGACGGACCTTGAAGCTTTCTTT.

In DNA, the CDR3 is TGTGCCTGGAGTGTACCGGCCGGGTATGATCAGCCCCAGCATTTT. As protein: CAWSVPAGYDQPQHF. The chain recombines TRBV30 with TRBJ1-5; D uncertain. CDR1 and CDR2 (germline): GTSNPN, SVGIG (reference sequence). CDR3 length: 15 residues. Deletions cut 0 bases from V and 5 bases from J, with 14 bases between. Using reference TRBV30 and TRBJ1-5 for the parts outside the CDR3, the full variable domain is SQTIHQWPATLVQPVGSPLSLECTVEGTSNPNLYWYRQAAGRGLQLLFYSVGIGQISSEVPQNLSASRPQDRQFILSSKKLLLSDSGFYLCAWSVPAGYDQPQHFGDGTRLSIL.

This sequence joins TRBV6-5 and TRBJ2-3, with D possibly TRBD1 on 5 matching bases. The CDR3 is 14 residues long. V was cut by 6 bases and J by 1 base, with 11 bases left in between. Germline values: CDR1 MNHEY, CDR2 SVGAGI. This chain's CDR3 is CASRQGPRTDTQYF. Here the CDR3 DNA reads TGTGCCAGCAGGCAGGGTCCCCGCACAGATACGCAGTATTTT.

This clone has a single count. The chain joins TRBV9 to TRBJ2-1; D is possibly TRBD2 (6 bases). CDR1 SGDLS and CDR2 YYNGEE come from the germline V gene. V shed 4 bases and J shed 4 bases, with 15 bases lying between them. The CDR3 sequence is 15 residues long. CDR3 residues: CASSTQRVGYNEQFF. DNA of the CDR3: TGTGCCAGCAGCACCCAGCGGGTGGGGTACAATGAGCAGTTCTTC.

V usage is TRBV29-1 and J usage is TRBJ2-1; 7 positions agree with TRBD1. The CDR3 has 14 amino acids. V lost 8 bases, J lost 2 bases, and 9 bases stayed unmatched. CDR1 is SQVTM, CDR2 ANQGSEA, per germline. CDR3 region: CSFNGQVPYNEQFF. DNA of the CDR3: TGCAGCTTTAACGGACAGGTACCCTACAATGAGCAGTTCTTC.

The rearrangement joins TRBV5-1 to TRBJ1-2, with TRBD1 identical over 7 bases. CDR1 is SGHRS and CDR2 is YFSETQ in the germline V gene. This CDR3 has 17 residues. J was trimmed by 4 bases and V by 4 bases; bases with no gene match: 16. The DNA of the CDR3 is TGCGCCAGCAGCCCTAACCCAATACTTTCAGGGGGCTATGGCTACACCTTC. It codes for CASSPNPILSGGYGYTF.

V gene TRBV5-1 combines with J gene TRBJ2-1; a weak D match, TRBD2 (5 bases). V lost 4 bases and J lost 2, with 13 bases in between. CDR3 length: 15 amino acids. Germline lookup yields CDR1 SGHRS and CDR2 YFSETQ. The CDR3 sequence is CASSPRRVAYNEQFF. The CDR3 DNA reads TGCGCCAGCAGCCCCCGGCGGGTTGCCTACAATGAGCAGTTCTTC.